This note documents a single TCR beta chain sequence. This CDR3 spans 13 amino acids. V was cut by 4 bases and J by 4 bases, with 5 bases left in between. Using immunoSEQ multiplex PCR, the repertoire was profiled, and TCRdb retains in-frame clones only, with some absent. The sample contains hundreds of thousands of clones, about 91% of which appear only once. The data belong to a study of blood T cell repertoires in COVID-19. Study information: Samples of COVID-19 (acute and convalescent) were obtained from the United States, Italy and Spain.

This TCR was recovered from a woman between 40 and 55 years old who had recovered from COVID-19. This chain connects TRBV12-3 or TRBV12-4 to TRBJ1-6, with unresolved D. Material for sequencing was PBMCs or T cells enriched from blood (not recorded which). The CDR3 here is CASSSPYNSPLHF. The CDR3 nucleotides are TGTGCCAGCAGTTCCCCTTATAATTCACCCCTCCACTTT.